This TCR beta chain is drawn from a study of blood T cell repertoires in COVID-19. Turning to the study itself: Italy, Spain and the United States were the sources of the convalescent and acute COVID-19 samples.

Germline-derived CDR1 and CDR2 are LGHDT and YNNKEL (reference sequence). The germline V and J ends were trimmed by 3 bases and 1 base, with 15 bases remaining between them. CDR3 length: 16 residues. Adults between roughly 18 and 100 years of age took part from some 25 US areas. Self-reported history from a screening survey and questionnaire set each donor's cohort. Sequenced by immunoSEQ multiplex PCR; TCRdb stores in-frame clones only, minus some. In the table there are 350,000 to 450,000 clones, roughly 90% of which are singletons. This clonotype was obtained from a woman in her thirties who had recovered from COVID-19. The chain uses TRBV3-1 (or the pseudogene TRBV3-2) and TRBJ1-1, with D unclear. Material for sequencing was PBMCs or T cells enriched from blood (not recorded which). CDR3: CASSHPGLSPNTEAFF. The CDR3 DNA is TGTGCCAGCAGCCACCCCGGGTTGAGCCCGAACACTGAAGCTTTCTTT.